One and the same sample provided the 2 T cell receptor beta chains below, sequenced in a study of shared clonotypes between healthy human individuals. Cells designated naive CD8 were CD45RO-negative and were positively selected for CCR7, with terminally differentiated effector memory CD45RA+ cells excluded. TCRdb's table, derived via immunoSEQ multiplex PCR, lists solely in-frame clones and lacks some. The data contain some 1,900,000 clones, about 95% of them singletons. Sequenced input: naive CD8+ T cells sorted from blood. The receptors stem from a man between 18 and 35 years old in good health.

CDR3 DNA sequence: TGTGCCAGCAGTGAGTGGACAGGGGGCGCGTTGTACGAGCAGTACTTC. Translating it yields CASSEWTGGALYEQYF. The chain employs TRBV6-1 and TRBJ2-7, with 11 bases identical to TRBD1. CDR1 MNHNS and CDR2 SASEGT come from the germline V gene. This CDR3 contains 16 residues. The V segment lost 3 bases and the J segment 4 bases; nucleotides outside the gene matches: 8.

J is TRBJ1-5 and V is TRBV4-1; 8 nucleotides agree with TRBD1. This CDR3 is 19 amino acids long. The V segment lost 0 bases and the J segment 2 bases; nucleotides outside the gene matches: 12. Germline CDR1 and CDR2: MGHRA and YSYEKL. The CDR3 loop reads CASSQEGGRGLDGNQPQHF. In DNA form, the CDR3 reads TGCGCCAGCAGCCAAGAAGGTGGCAGGGGGCTGGATGGCAATCAGCCCCAGCATTTT.